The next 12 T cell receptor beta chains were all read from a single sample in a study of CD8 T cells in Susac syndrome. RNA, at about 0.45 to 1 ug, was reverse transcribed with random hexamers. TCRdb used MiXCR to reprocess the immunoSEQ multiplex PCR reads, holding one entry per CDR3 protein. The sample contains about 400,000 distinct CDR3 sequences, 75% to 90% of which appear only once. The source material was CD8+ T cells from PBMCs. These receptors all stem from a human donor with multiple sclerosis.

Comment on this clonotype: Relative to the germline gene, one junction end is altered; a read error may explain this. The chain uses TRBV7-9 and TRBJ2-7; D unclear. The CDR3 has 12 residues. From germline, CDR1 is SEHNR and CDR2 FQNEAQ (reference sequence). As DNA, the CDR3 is TGTGCCAGCCGGTATGGAGTTTACGGGCAGTACTTC. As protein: CASRYGVYGQYF.

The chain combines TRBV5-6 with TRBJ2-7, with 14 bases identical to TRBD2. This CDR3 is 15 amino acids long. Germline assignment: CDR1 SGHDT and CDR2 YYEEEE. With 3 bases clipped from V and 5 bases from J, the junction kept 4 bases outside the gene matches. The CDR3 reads CASSWGLAGVHEQYF. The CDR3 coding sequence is TGTGCCAGCAGCTGGGGACTAGCGGGAGTCCACGAGCAGTACTTC.

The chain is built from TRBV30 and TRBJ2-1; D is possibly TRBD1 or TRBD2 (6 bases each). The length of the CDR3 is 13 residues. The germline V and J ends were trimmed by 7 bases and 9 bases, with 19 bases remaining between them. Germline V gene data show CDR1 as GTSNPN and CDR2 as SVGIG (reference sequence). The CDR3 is CAFDGGTRGEQFF. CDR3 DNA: TGTGCCTTTGACGGCGGGACCAGGGGTGAGCAGTTCTTC.

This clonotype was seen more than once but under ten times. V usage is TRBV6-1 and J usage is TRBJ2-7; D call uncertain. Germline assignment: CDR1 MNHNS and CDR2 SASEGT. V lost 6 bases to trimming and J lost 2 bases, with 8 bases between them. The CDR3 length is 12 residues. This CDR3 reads CASSAAAYEQYF. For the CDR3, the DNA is TGTGCCAGCAGCGCGGCCGCCTACGAGCAGTACTTC.

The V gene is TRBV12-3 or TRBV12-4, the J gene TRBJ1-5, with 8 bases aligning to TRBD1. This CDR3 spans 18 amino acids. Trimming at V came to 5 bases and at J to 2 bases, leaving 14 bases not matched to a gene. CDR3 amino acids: CASSPSEDRELGNQPQHF. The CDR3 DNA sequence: TGTGCCAGCAGTCCGTCGGAGGACAGGGAACTCGGCAATCAGCCCCAGCATTTT.

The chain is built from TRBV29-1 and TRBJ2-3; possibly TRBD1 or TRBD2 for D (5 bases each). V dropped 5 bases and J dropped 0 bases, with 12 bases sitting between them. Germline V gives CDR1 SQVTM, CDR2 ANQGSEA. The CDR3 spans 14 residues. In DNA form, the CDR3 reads TGCAGCGTTCGGGGCGGTCCTAGCACAGATACGCAGTATTTT. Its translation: CSVRGGPSTDTQYF.

CDR3 in amino acids: CASSLDGEGYNQPQHF. The CDR3 DNA follows: TGTGCCAGCAGCTTAGACGGGGAAGGATACAATCAGCCCCAGCATTTT. This chain uses TRBV7-9 with TRBJ1-5, with D uncertain. V was clipped by 1 base and J by 3 bases, with 13 bases between them. CDR1 and CDR2 (germline): SEHNR, FQNEAQ (reference sequence). The CDR3 is 16 amino acids.

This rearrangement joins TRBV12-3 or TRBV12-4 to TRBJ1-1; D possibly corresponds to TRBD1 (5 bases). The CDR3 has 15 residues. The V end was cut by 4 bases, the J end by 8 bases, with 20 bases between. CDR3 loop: CASSYWEIPRGEAFF. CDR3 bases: TGTGCCAGCAGTTACTGGGAGATACCTAGGGGCGAAGCTTTCTTT.

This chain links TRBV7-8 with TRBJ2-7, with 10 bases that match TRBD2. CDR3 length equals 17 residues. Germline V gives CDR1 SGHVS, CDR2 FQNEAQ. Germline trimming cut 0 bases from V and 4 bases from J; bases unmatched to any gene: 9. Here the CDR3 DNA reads TGTGCCAGCAGCTTAGCGAGGCTAGCGGGAGTGGGTTACGAGCAGTACTTC. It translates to CASSLARLAGVGYEQYF.

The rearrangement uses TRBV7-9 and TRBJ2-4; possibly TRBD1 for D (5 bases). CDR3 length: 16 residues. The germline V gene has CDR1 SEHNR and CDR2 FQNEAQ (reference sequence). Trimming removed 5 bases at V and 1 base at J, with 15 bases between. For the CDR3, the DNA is TGTGCCAGCAGCCAAACGGACATGGCGGCCAAAAACATTCAGTACTTC. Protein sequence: CASSQTDMAAKNIQYF.

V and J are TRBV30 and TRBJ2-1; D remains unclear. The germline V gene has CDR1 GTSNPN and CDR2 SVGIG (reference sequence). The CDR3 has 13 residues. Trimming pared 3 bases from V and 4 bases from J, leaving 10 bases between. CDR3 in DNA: TGTGCCTGGAGCGTTACCCTTTACAATGAGCAGTTCTTC. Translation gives CAWSVTLYNEQFF.

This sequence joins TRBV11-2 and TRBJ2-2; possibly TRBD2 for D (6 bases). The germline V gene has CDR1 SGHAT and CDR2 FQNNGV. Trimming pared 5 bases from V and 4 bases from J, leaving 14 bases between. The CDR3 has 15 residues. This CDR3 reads CASSPDGGRTGELFF. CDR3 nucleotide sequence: TGTGCCAGCAGCCCGGACGGAGGGCGCACCGGGGAGCTGTTTTTT. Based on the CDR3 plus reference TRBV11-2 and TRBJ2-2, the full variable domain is EAGVAQSPRYKIIEKRQSVAFWCNPISGHATLYWYQQILGQGPKLLIQFQNNGVVDDSQLPKDRFSAERLKGVDSTLKIQPAKLEDSAVYLCASSPDGGRTGELFFGEGSRLTVL.